The present entry profiles one T cell receptor (beta chain) with its context. Its antigen is as yet unknown. These data come from a study of T cells and Merkel cell carcinoma outcomes. Points from the study as a whole: In Merkel cell carcinoma, repertoire and T-cell density reportedly predicted outcomes.

The germline gives CDR1 LGHNA, CDR2 YNFKEQ. The CDR3 is 16 amino acids. The J segment lost 1 base and the V segment lost 0 bases, leaving 2 bases of the junction unmatched. Method: immunoSEQ multiplex PCR; TCRdb's copy keeps in-frame clones and lacks some. There are about 2,000 clones in the sample; 89% occur only once, and under 2.5% lies in the top ten. The chain uses TRBV4-2 and TRBJ2-3, with 9 positions matching TRBD2. This receptor was taken from a human donor with Merkel cell carcinoma. Sequencing input: tumor tissue from Merkel cell carcinoma. CDR3 loop: CASSQEQREGTDTQYF. The CDR3 region has the DNA TGTGCCAGCAGCCAAGAACAGCGGGAGGGCACAGATACGCAGTATTTT.